The following is a T cell receptor (beta chain) sequence with its context. The data derive from a study of blood T cell repertoires in COVID-19. CDR3 length: 13 residues. Between the trimmed V and J ends, which lost 1 base and 4 bases, there was a span of 7 bases. Germline V gene data show CDR1 as LGHDT and CDR2 as YNNKEL (reference sequence). The method was immunoSEQ multiplex PCR; TCRdb's version includes in-frame clones alone and lacks a portion of them. This sample has about 110,000 clones; over 60% occur once, and the top ten carry 3.5% to 5%. The receptor comes from a human donor in a cohort sampled during active or convalescent COVID-19. Sample: peripheral blood. J is TRBJ1-2 and V is TRBV3-1 (or the pseudogene TRBV3-2); D is ambiguous. In DNA form, the CDR3 reads TGTGCCAGCAGCCAAGGTACAGTCTATGGCTACACCTTC. This codes for CASSQGTVYGYTF.